Below are 9 T cell receptor beta chains sequenced from a single sample in a study of vaccination and CD4 T cells after COVID-19. These receptors' antigens are unknown. Scientists ran DNA taken from cultured CD4+ T cells through the Oncomine TCR Beta short-read assay for sequencing. Via MiXCR, TCRdb re-called the PCR reads, giving one row per CDR3 protein. Of about 25,000 distinct CDR3 sequences in the sample, roughly 67% were seen once. Treatment in this sample: approximately nine-day PBMC culture with coronavirus spike peptide pools or control peptides (ViraFEST assay). The sequencing here drew on CD4+ T cells from blood, cultured in vitro, taken after SARS-CoV-2 vaccination. The receptors derive from a human donor who received a COVID-19 vaccine.

The chain couples TRBV20-1 to TRBJ1-1, with D perhaps matching TRBD1 (5 bases). Per germline, CDR1 DFQATT and CDR2 SNEGSKA (reference sequence). The CDR3 sequence is 14 residues long. Trimming removed 0 bases at V and 4 bases at J, with 12 bases between. Here the CDR3 DNA reads TGCAGTGCTAGAGATCCCAGGGTGGCCACTGAAGCTTTCTTT. Its translation is CSARDPRVATEAFF.

This chain uses TRBV6-5 with TRBJ1-2, with TRBD1 as a possible D gene (6 bases). This CDR3 has 15 amino acids. Germline CDR1 reads MNHEY; CDR2 reads SVGAGI. V was pared by 0 bases and J by 4 bases, with 12 bases between. The CDR3 sequence is CASSYSGRGGYGYTF. The CDR3 DNA reads as TGTGCCAGCAGTTACTCGGGCAGGGGAGGCTATGGCTACACCTTC.

The genes are TRBV12-3 or TRBV12-4 and TRBJ2-3; no clear D. This CDR3 is 12 amino acids long. The ends were cut back, 3 bases at V and 2 bases at J, with 3 bases in the middle. The CDR3 loop reads CASSFDTDTQYF. In nucleotides, the CDR3 is TGTGCCAGCAGTTTCGACACAGATACGCAGTATTTT.

CDR3 loop: CSARRAGASKETQYF. In DNA, the CDR3 is TGCAGTGCTAGAAGAGCGGGGGCGAGCAAAGAGACCCAGTACTTC. The chain combines TRBV20-1 with TRBJ2-5, with 8 bases aligning to TRBD2. V shed 2 bases and J 3 bases; nucleotides not matched to a gene: 8. CDR3 length equals 15 residues. Germline V gives CDR1 DFQATT, CDR2 SNEGSKA (reference sequence).

The rearrangement joins TRBV25-1 to TRBJ2-3; no definite D call. V lost 4 bases and J lost 0, with 8 bases in between. This CDR3 region has 14 residues. Germline V gene sequence: CDR1 MGHDK, CDR2 SYGVNS. The CDR3 nucleotides are TGTGCCAGCAGTGCTTCGTCCAGCACAGATACGCAGTATTTT. It yields the protein CASSASSSTDTQYF.

In this sample, this clonotype turned up a few times. V gene TRBV20-1 combines with J gene TRBJ1-2; D gene uncertain. The CDR3 has 13 residues. Germline CDR1 DFQATT, CDR2 SNEGSKA (reference sequence). The germline V and J ends were trimmed by 4 bases and 4 bases, with 13 bases remaining between them. CDR3 sequence: CSAKDWAGYGYTF. Written as DNA, the CDR3 is TGCAGTGCTAAGGACTGGGCTGGCTATGGCTACACCTTC.

The chain joins TRBV7-9 to TRBJ1-2; 10 bases line up with TRBD1. Germline lookup yields CDR1 SEHNR and CDR2 FQNEAQ (reference sequence). The CDR3 is made up of 15 amino acids. V shed 1 base, J shed 6 bases, and the junction held 5 bases outside the gene matches. In DNA, the CDR3 is TGTGCCAGCAGCTTAGTTGGGGACAGGGGCCATGGCTACACCTTC. Its translation: CASSLVGDRGHGYTF. Supplemented by reference TRBV7-9 and TRBJ1-2, the full variable domain reads DTGVSQNPRHKITKRGQNVTFRCDPISEHNRLYWYRQTLGQGPEFLTYFQNEAQLEKSRLLSDRFSAERPKGSFSTLEIQRTEQGDSAMYLCASSLVGDRGHGYTFGSGTRLTVV.

The chain combines TRBV30 with TRBJ2-3; 12 nucleotides line up with TRBD2. This CDR3 is built from 14 residues. Germline assignment: CDR1 GTSNPN and CDR2 SVGIG (reference sequence). The V gene end was trimmed by 1 base and the J gene end by 5 bases; junction bases not matched to a gene: 1. This CDR3 reads CAWSELAGGDTQYF. CDR3 coding DNA: TGTGCCTGGAGTGAACTAGCGGGGGGAGATACGCAGTATTTT.

The rearrangement joins TRBV21-1 to TRBJ2-5. TRBV21-1 counts as a pseudogene. CDR3 length: 17 residues. The chain's CDR3 is CASSKDPDNDRQETQYF. Written as DNA, the CDR3 is TGTGCCAGCAGCAAAGACCCCGACAACGATCGGCAAGAGACCCAGTACTTC.